The 29 T cell receptor beta chains given below trace back to one sample, sequenced in a study of CD8 T cells in ankylosing spondylitis. Findings and limits, study-wide: A motif of roughly 8 highly homologous TCR beta variants was seen as apparently characteristic of ankylosing spondylitis blood.

TCRdb reprocessed the 5' RACE reads via MiXCR and lists one record per CDR3 protein. Among 200,000 to 250,000 distinct CDR3 sequences listed, about 17% were seen once. Their antigen targets remain unknown. The sample comprised blood, either unsorted or a sorted T cell fraction (not recorded which). The receptors originated from a male donor with ankylosing spondylitis.

The chain recombines TRBV2 with TRBJ1-5, with D possibly matching TRBD1 (6 bases). CDR3 length equals 14 residues. V was shortened by 6 bases and J by 2 bases, with 11 bases between the two germline ends. Germline CDR1 SNHLY, CDR2 FYNNEI. DNA for the CDR3: TGTGCCAGCAGCTCAGGGGATGGCAATCAGCCCCAGCATTTT. This translates into CASSSGDGNQPQHF.

The table lists this clonotype with a few counts. In DNA form, the CDR3 reads TGTGCCACCAGTGATCCCGACGAGACTAGCGGGGGAGTGGATACGCAGTATTTT. Translation: CATSDPDETSGGVDTQYF. V gene TRBV24-1 combines with J gene TRBJ2-3; 12 bases match TRBD2. Germline values: CDR1 KGHDR, CDR2 SFDVKD. The CDR3 sequence is 18 residues long. The trim removed 3 bases at V and 6 bases at J, leaving 12 bases unmatched.

The chain's CDR3 is CSAETSGGHQETQYF. The DNA for the CDR3 is TGCAGTGCCGAGACTAGCGGGGGGCACCAAGAGACCCAGTACTTC. This chain joins TRBV20-1 and TRBJ2-5; 13 bases are a match to TRBD2. The CDR3 is 15 amino acids. Germline lookup yields CDR1 DFQATT and CDR2 SNEGSKA (reference sequence). J gave up 0 bases and V 6 bases, and 4 bases lay outside the gene matches.

The chain recombines TRBV27 with TRBJ2-6; D not certain. This CDR3 is 13 amino acids long. CDR1 is MNHEY, CDR2 SMNVEV, per germline (reference sequence). V was pared by 3 bases and J by 2 bases, with 2 bases between. Written as DNA, the CDR3 is TGTGCCAGCAGTTTTACTGGGGCCAACGTCCTGACTTTC. Its protein product is CASSFTGANVLTF.

The V gene is TRBV5-1, the J gene TRBJ1-1, with TRBD1 as a possible D gene (5 bases). The V gene's germline CDR1 is SGHRS and CDR2 YFSETQ. The CDR3 contains 14 residues. V lost 4 bases and J lost 1, with 11 bases in between. In DNA, the CDR3 is TGCGCCAGCAGCCCGGTCGGGGGGAACACTGAAGCTTTCTTT. Its protein product is CASSPVGGNTEAFF. Variable domain in full (rest from reference TRBV5-1 and TRBJ1-1): KAGVTQTPRYLIKTRGQQVTLSCSPISGHRSVSWYQQTPGQGLQFLFEYFSETQRNKGNFPGRFSGRQFSNSRSEMNVSTLELGDSALYLCASSPVGGNTEAFFGQGTRLTVV.

This clonotype was seen only a few times. This chain connects TRBV7-2 to TRBJ2-2, with D unclear. Trimming took off 2 bases at V and 3 bases at J, with 16 bases between the two ends. Germline lookup yields CDR1 SGHTA and CDR2 FQGNSA. CDR3 length: 17 amino acids. The CDR3 bases are TGTGCCAGCAGCTTATCCGCGGCAGCCCTCTACACCGGGGAGCTGTTTTTT. Translating gives CASSLSAAALYTGELFF. Full variable domain (rest looked up from reference TRBV7-2 and TRBJ2-2): GAGVSQSPSNKVTEKGKDVELRCDPISGHTALYWYRQSLGQGLEFLIYFQGNSAPDKSGLPSDRFSAERTGGSVSTLTIQRTQQEDSAVYLCASSLSAAALYTGELFFGEGSRLTVL.

The CDR3 reads CASSLLPFLEEQFF. DNA of the CDR3: TGCGCCAGCAGCCTTCTCCCTTTTTTAGAAGAGCAGTTCTTC. The chain recombines TRBV5-1 with TRBJ2-1; no clear D gene. The CDR3 length is 14 residues. Germline V CDR1 and CDR2: SGHRS, YFSETQ. V dropped 4 bases and J dropped 10 bases, with 18 bases sitting between them.

This clonotype was recorded a few times. The genes are TRBV11-1 and TRBJ2-7, with unresolved D. Germline V gene sequence: CDR1 SGHAT, CDR2 FQDESV (reference sequence). This CDR3 region has 13 residues. V was pared by 0 bases and J by 2 bases, with 5 bases between. The CDR3 spells CASSLAHPYEQYF. In DNA, the CDR3 is TGTGCCAGCAGCTTAGCGCACCCCTACGAGCAGTACTTC. The variable domain in full, completed from reference TRBV11-1 and TRBJ2-7, reads EAEVAQSPRYKITEKSQAVAFWCDPISGHATLYWYRQILGQGPELLVQFQDESVVDDSQLPKDRFSAERLKGVDSTLKIQPAELGDSAMYLCASSLAHPYEQYFGPGTRLTVT.

This chain connects TRBV20-1 to TRBJ1-1, with 9 positions matching TRBD1. Germline CDR1 and CDR2: DFQATT and SNEGSKA (reference sequence). The ends lost 3 bases at V and 3 bases at J; junction bases unmatched: 5. CDR3 size: 14 residues. The chain's CDR3 is CSARDRGVDTEAFF. The CDR3 DNA follows: TGCAGTGCTAGGGACAGGGGTGTTGACACTGAAGCTTTCTTT.

The V gene is TRBV7-9, the J gene TRBJ2-3, with D possibly TRBD2 on 6 matching bases. The CDR3 is 15 residues long. Deletions cut 4 bases from V and 5 bases from J, with 16 bases between. Germline CDR1 is SEHNR and CDR2 is FQNEAQ (reference sequence). The CDR3 DNA sequence: TGTGCCAGCAGCTCCCTAGCGCTGTTTGTAGATACGCAGTATTTT. Its translation: CASSSLALFVDTQYF.

This clonotype was counted a few times. This sequence joins TRBV4-1 and TRBJ2-1; 8 nucleotides match TRBD1. This CDR3 is 18 amino acids long. Germline CDR1 is MGHRA and CDR2 is YSYEKL. V lost 4 bases and J lost 1; bases outside the gene matches: 12. CDR3 region: CASSRTGSPLGSYNEQFF. Here the CDR3 DNA reads TGCGCCAGCAGCCGGACAGGGTCCCCCTTAGGGTCCTACAATGAGCAGTTCTTC.

This chain uses TRBV3-1 with TRBJ2-4, with 7 bases that match TRBD1. The CDR3 spans 16 residues. Germline lookup yields CDR1 LGHDT and CDR2 YNNKEL (reference sequence). V lost 2 bases and J lost 3; bases outside the gene matches: 7. The CDR3 here is CASSQNPAGGKNIQYF. CDR3 DNA sequence: TGTGCCAGCAGCCAAAACCCCGCAGGGGGCAAAAACATTCAGTACTTC.

Many counts were recorded for this clonotype. The chain couples TRBV29-1 to TRBJ2-7; D may be TRBD2 (6 bases). CDR1 and CDR2 from the germline V gene are SQVTM and ANQGSEA. V dropped 0 bases and J dropped 1 base, with 16 bases sitting between them. CDR3 length: 16 residues. This chain's CDR3 is CSVEDPASSGSYEQYF. The CDR3 DNA reads TGCAGCGTTGAAGATCCGGCGAGTAGCGGATCCTACGAGCAGTACTTC.

This clonotype showed up many times. This chain links TRBV12-3 or TRBV12-4 with TRBJ2-3; possibly TRBD1 or TRBD2 for D (5 bases each). V shed 7 bases and J shed 1 base, with 12 bases lying between them. CDR3 length: 14 amino acids. CDR3 region: CASNGGERTDTQYF. The CDR3 bases are TGTGCCAGCAATGGGGGTGAACGCACAGATACGCAGTATTTT.

This clonotype turned up a few times. The chain uses TRBV27 and TRBJ2-1, with 10 bases that match TRBD1. This CDR3 region has 19 residues. Unmatched junction bases numbered 15, after V lost 4 bases and J lost 3 bases. Germline V lookup: CDR1 MNHEY, CDR2 SMNVEV (reference sequence). Here the CDR3 reads CASSSPSWIGTGVYNEQFF. CDR3 bases: TGTGCCAGCAGTTCCCCCAGCTGGATTGGGACAGGGGTCTACAATGAGCAGTTCTTC.

This clonotype has ten or more counts. V is TRBV20-1 and J is TRBJ2-1, with D perhaps given as TRBD1 or TRBD2 (5 bases each). The V end lost 3 bases, the J end lost 1 base, and 10 bases lay between the germline ends. Per the germline V gene, CDR1 is DFQATT and CDR2 is SNEGSKA (reference sequence). The CDR3 consists of 14 residues. The CDR3 nucleotides read TGCAGTGCTAGCGGGGCAGGATCCTACAATGAGCAGTTCTTC. This codes for CSASGAGSYNEQFF.

V is TRBV5-6 and J is TRBJ2-3; D is possibly TRBD1 or TRBD2 (5 bases each). Germline V lookup: CDR1 SGHDT, CDR2 YYEEEE. Trimming stripped 4 bases from V and 4 bases from J, with 10 bases between. This CDR3 region has 13 residues. CDR3 region: CASSSWGSDTQYF. CDR3 nucleotides: TGTGCCAGCAGCAGCTGGGGGTCAGATACGCAGTATTTT.

This clonotype has a count of ten or more. The V gene is TRBV5-1, the J gene TRBJ2-7, with D unresolved. This CDR3 is built from 15 residues. V lost 4 bases and J 2 bases, leaving 16 bases between the germline ends. CDR1 and CDR2 (germline): SGHRS, YFSETQ. The CDR3 region is CASSLSPQETYEQYF. In DNA, the CDR3 is TGCGCCAGCAGCCTCTCCCCCCAGGAAACCTACGAGCAGTACTTC.

This clonotype appeared a few times. The V and J genes are TRBV7-9 and TRBJ1-1; D is unclear. The CDR3 totals 12 residues. Trimming cost V 5 bases and J 4 bases, with 8 bases left between them. Per the germline V gene, CDR1 is SEHNR and CDR2 is FQNEAQ (reference sequence). CDR3 nucleotide sequence: TGTGCCAGCAGCCTATCGGCCACTGAAGCTTTCTTT. Amino acid sequence: CASSLSATEAFF.

A few counts support this clonotype. This chain links TRBV25-1 with TRBJ2-7; 7 bases map to TRBD2. The CDR3 runs to 12 residues. With V trimmed by 1 base and J by 6 bases, 0 bases remained unmatched. Germline V lookup: CDR1 MGHDK, CDR2 SYGVNS. CDR3 in amino acids: CASSEWGGEQYF. DNA for the CDR3: TGTGCCAGCAGTGAATGGGGGGGCGAGCAGTACTTC.

CDR3 sequence (DNA): TGTGCCAGCAGCGTCAGCGGACAGCTGAGCGAAAAACTGTTTTTT. This gives the protein CASSVSGQLSEKLFF. The rearrangement links TRBV6-1 to TRBJ1-4; a possible D gene is TRBD1 (6 bases). This CDR3 contains 15 residues. V lost 6 bases, J lost 8 bases, and 19 bases lay in between. Germline lookup yields CDR1 MNHNS and CDR2 SASEGT.

The sample holds many counts of this clonotype. The chain links TRBV27 to TRBJ2-1; possibly TRBD2 for D (6 bases). CDR3 length equals 14 residues. CDR1 MNHEY and CDR2 SMNVEV come from the germline V gene (reference sequence). With 5 bases removed from V and 5 bases from J, the gap between germline ends came to 13 bases. CDR3 sequence (DNA): TGTGCCAGCAGTCTTTGGGGAGGACACAATGAGCAGTTCTTC. It specifies CASSLWGGHNEQFF.

This clonotype was seen more than once but under ten times. This chain joins TRBV29-1 and TRBJ2-7; 11 nucleotides align to TRBD1. The ends lost 5 bases at V and 4 bases at J; junction bases unmatched: 4. Germline CDR1 is SQVTM and CDR2 is ANQGSEA. The CDR3 extends over 13 amino acids. The CDR3 is CSVSGTGGYEQYF. The CDR3, as DNA: TGCAGCGTTTCAGGGACAGGGGGTTACGAGCAGTACTTC.

This clonotype was recorded at least ten times. The chain links TRBV20-1 to TRBJ2-1, with 9 bases aligning to TRBD2. There are 18 residues in the CDR3. Germline V gene lookup returns CDR1 DFQATT and CDR2 SNEGSKA (reference sequence). The J segment lost 1 base and the V segment lost 0 bases, leaving 10 bases of the junction unmatched. The CDR3 protein is CSARDLRASGVSYNEQFF. CDR3 coding DNA: TGCAGTGCTAGAGATCTCCGTGCTAGCGGGGTGTCCTACAATGAGCAGTTCTTC.

This clonotype was observed a handful of times. One end of the junction is discordant with germline, which a read error may explain. CDR3 DNA: TGTGCCACCAGCAGACTAGCGGGGGGCACAGATATGCAGTATTTT. This sequence encodes CATSRLAGGTDMQYF. The V and J genes are TRBV15 and TRBJ2-3; 11 nucleotides agree with TRBD2. The CDR3 has 15 amino acids. The germline V gene encodes CDR1 LNHNV and CDR2 YYDKDF (reference sequence). The complete variable domain, with remaining parts taken from reference TRBV15 and TRBJ2-3, reads DAMVIQNPRYQVTQFGKPVTLSCSQTLNHNVMYWYQQKSSQAPKLLFHYYDKDFNNEADTPDNFQSRRPNTSFCFLDIRSPGLGDTAMYLCATSRLAGGTDMQYFGPGTRLTVL.

V and J are TRBV3-1 and TRBJ2-7; 11 positions agree with TRBD1. V gave up 3 bases and J gave up 6 bases; unmatched junction bases: 7. Germline V CDR1 and CDR2: LGHDT, YNNKEL (reference sequence). The length of the CDR3 is 15 residues. The CDR3 nucleotides are TGTGCCAGCAGCCAGCGGACAGGGGGCTTTAGCGAGCAGTACTTC. It codes for CASSQRTGGFSEQYF.

This clonotype showed up just a few times. The V call is TRBV20-1, the J call TRBJ2-2, with D possibly matching TRBD2 (5 bases). The germline V and J ends were trimmed by 0 bases and 5 bases, with 16 bases remaining between them. The CDR3 is 16 amino acids. CDR1 is DFQATT and CDR2 is SNEGSKA in the germline V gene (reference sequence). DNA of the CDR3: TGCAGTGCTAGAGATTTTGAGGGAGAGGTTACCGGGGAGCTGTTTTTT. Protein product: CSARDFEGEVTGELFF.

This clonotype occurred a few times. V and J are TRBV29-1 and TRBJ2-7; 7 bases fit TRBD1. The V gene end was trimmed by 0 bases and the J gene end by 6 bases; junction bases not matched to a gene: 5. Germline loops: CDR1 SQVTM, CDR2 ANQGSEA. The CDR3 sequence is 13 residues long. The CDR3 region has the DNA TGCAGCGTTGAAGAACGCAGGGGGTTCGAGCAGTACTTC. It yields the protein CSVEERRGFEQYF.

This clonotype occurred many times. This chain connects TRBV20-1 to TRBJ2-5; D not certain. The V gene's germline CDR1 is DFQATT and CDR2 SNEGSKA (reference sequence). The CDR3 contains 12 residues. The DNA for the CDR3 is TGCGCACTGAATCTTTTGGTCGAGACCCAGTACTTC. This sequence encodes CALNLLVETQYF.